This TCR beta chain was documented in a study of T cell changes during pregnancy in multiple sclerosis. TCRdb keeps only in-frame clones here, not all; method: immunoSEQ multiplex PCR. The table shows 70,000 or so clones, with around 90% occurring only once. The CDR3 totals 13 residues. Germline V gives CDR1 SGHRS, CDR2 YFSETQ. Between the trimmed V and J ends, which lost 4 bases and 5 bases, there was a span of 12 bases. This TCR was recovered from a female donor with multiple sclerosis, enrolled in a pregnancy study. The chain couples TRBV5-1 to TRBJ2-5; D is perhaps TRBD1 (6 bases). The sequencing here drew on CD4+ T cells from peripheral blood mononuclear cells, taken after pregnancy. DNA of the CDR3: TGCGCCAGCAGCCCGGACAGCCCGGAGACCCAGTACTTC. Translating gives CASSPDSPETQYF. Full variable domain (remainder filled in from reference TRBV5-1 and TRBJ2-5): KAGVTQTPRYLIKTRGQQVTLSCSPISGHRSVSWYQQTPGQGLQFLFEYFSETQRNKGNFPGRFSGRQFSNSRSEMNVSTLELGDSALYLCASSPDSPETQYFGPGTRLLVL.